These T cell receptor beta chains were read from a single sample in a study of blood T cells in healthy people across ages. TCRdb passed the 5' RACE reads through MiXCR, listing each CDR3 protein once. Here the sample spans around 900,000 distinct CDR3 sequences, under 35% being singletons. The sample comprised blood. The receptor source for this set is an elderly woman in good health. The CDR3 runs from the conserved cysteine through the conserved F or W. The order of the fields is CDR3 length, clone size, V gene, D gene, J gene, CDR3 DNA, CDR3 protein. A D gene is named only where the DNA matches it firmly. Not every row has a clone size; where given, it reads once, few, many or a size class.

cdr3_length: 14
clone_size: .
v_call: TRBV5-1
d_call: TRBD1
j_call: TRBJ2-3
cdr3_nt: TGCGCCAGCAGTTATGACAGGGGCACAGATACGCAGTATTTT
cdr3_aa: CASSYDRGTDTQYF

cdr3_length: 16
clone_size: many
v_call: TRBV3-1
d_call: .
j_call: TRBJ2-5
cdr3_nt: TGTGCCAGCAGCCAAGTGGGGACGGGGCCACAAGAGACCCAGTACTTC
cdr3_aa: CASSQVGTGPQETQYF

cdr3_length: 13
clone_size: many
v_call: TRBV6-5
d_call: .
j_call: TRBJ2-3
cdr3_nt: TGTGCCAGCAGTTACTCGAAGCAGCATACGCAGTATTTT
cdr3_aa: CASSYSKQHTQYF

cdr3_length: 12
clone_size: .
v_call: TRBV5-1
d_call: .
j_call: TRBJ2-1
cdr3_nt: TGCGCCAGCAGCTCCAGTTTAAATGAGCAGTTCTTC
cdr3_aa: CASSSSLNEQFF

cdr3_length: 17
clone_size: many
v_call: TRBV11-3
d_call: TRBD1
j_call: TRBJ1-6
cdr3_nt: TGTGCCAGCAGCCACTCACCCCTGGCGACAGGGGCTTCACCCCTCCACTTT
cdr3_aa: CASSHSPLATGASPLHF

cdr3_length: 13
clone_size: .
v_call: TRBV29-1
d_call: TRBD1
j_call: TRBJ1-1
cdr3_nt: TGCAGCGCCGGGACAGGGGGATACACTGAAGCTTTCTTT
cdr3_aa: CSAGTGGYTEAFF

cdr3_length: 13
clone_size: many
v_call: TRBV4-2
d_call: .
j_call: TRBJ2-3
cdr3_nt: TGTGCCAGCAGCCCGGAGACAGGAGATACGCAGTATTTT
cdr3_aa: CASSPETGDTQYF

cdr3_length: 15
clone_size: many
v_call: TRBV20-1
d_call: .
j_call: TRBJ1-6
cdr3_nt: TGCAGTGCTAAGGGCACAGGTCCTTATAATTCACCCCTCCACTTT
cdr3_aa: CSAKGTGPYNSPLHF

cdr3_length: 15
clone_size: few
v_call: TRBV30
d_call: TRBD2
j_call: TRBJ2-1
cdr3_nt: TGTGCCTGGCGCTGGGGCAGCGGGGGAAACAATGAGCAGTTCTTC
cdr3_aa: CAWRWGSGGNNEQFF

cdr3_length: 17
clone_size: many
v_call: TRBV7-9
d_call: .
j_call: TRBJ1-2
cdr3_nt: TGTGCCAGCAGCGCTTCTGATACAGGGCCTCCCTACTATGGCTACACCTTC
cdr3_aa: CASSASDTGPPYYGYTF

cdr3_length: 15
clone_size: many
v_call: TRBV18
d_call: TRBD2
j_call: TRBJ2-3
cdr3_nt: TGTGCCAGCACCATCAACAGCGGGGGGGCAGATACGCAGTATTTT
cdr3_aa: CASTINSGGADTQYF